This is a list of T cell receptor beta chains from one sample in a study of shared clonotypes between healthy human individuals. The protocol was immunoSEQ multiplex PCR, while the TCRdb copy is restricted to in-frame clones and leaves out a portion. The table records over a million clones, about 75% of them present only once. The sample consisted of memory CD4+ T cells sorted from blood. These receptors were taken from a man between 18 and 35 years old in good health. The CDR3 runs from the conserved cysteine through the conserved F or W. A D gene is named only where the DNA matches it firmly. Size is stated for part of the rows, as once, few or many counts, or as a class when the clone is expanded.

j_gene: TRBJ2-2; abundance: NA; d_gene: NA; v_gene: TRBV12-2; CDR3aa: CASRRCKSGRKGNTGELFF; CDR3nt: TGTGCAAGTCGCCGGTGTAAATCTGGGCGCAAGGGGAACACCGGGGAGCTGTTTTTT
j_gene: TRBJ2-2; abundance: NA; d_gene: TRBD2; v_gene: TRBV10-1; CDR3aa: CASSDGRAGTGELFF; CDR3nt: TGCGCCAGCTCCGACGGGAGGGCCGGTACCGGGGAGCTGTTTTTT
j_gene: TRBJ1-4; abundance: once; d_gene: TRBD1; v_gene: TRBV5-1; CDR3aa: CASTKTGGETNEKLFF; CDR3nt: TGCGCCAGCACCAAGACAGGGGGCGAAACTAATGAAAAACTGTTTTTT
j_gene: TRBJ2-1; abundance: NA; d_gene: TRBD2; v_gene: TRBV10-1; CDR3aa: CASSQLAGGGNEQFF; CDR3nt: TGCGCCAGCAGTCAACTAGCGGGAGGGGGAAATGAGCAGTTCTTC
j_gene: TRBJ1-2; abundance: NA; d_gene: NA; v_gene: TRBV14; CDR3aa: CASSQDLGQRTKSYGYTF; CDR3nt: TGTGCCAGCAGCCAAGATCTGGGGCAGCGGACCAAATCCTATGGCTACACCTTC
j_gene: TRBJ2-7; abundance: NA; d_gene: NA; v_gene: TRBV5-8; CDR3aa: CASSLGPGSYEQYF; CDR3nt: TGTGCCAGCAGCTTAGGGCCGGGTTCCTACGAGCAGTACTTC
j_gene: TRBJ1-5; abundance: once; d_gene: TRBD1; v_gene: TRBV4-3; CDR3aa: CASSQVTGANQPQHF; CDR3nt: TGCGCCAGCAGCCAGGTGACAGGGGCCAATCAGCCCCAGCATTTT
j_gene: TRBJ2-2; abundance: NA; d_gene: TRBD2; v_gene: TRBV5-6; CDR3aa: CASSAFTTSGFNTGELFF; CDR3nt: TGTGCCAGCAGCGCCTTTACAACTAGCGGGTTCAACACCGGGGAGCTGTTTTTT
j_gene: TRBJ1-2; abundance: NA; d_gene: NA; v_gene: TRBV30; CDR3aa: CAWSGAGSGGYTF; CDR3nt: TGTGCCTGGAGTGGGGCAGGTTCGGGTGGCTACACCTTC
j_gene: TRBJ2-7; abundance: NA; d_gene: TRBD1; v_gene: TRBV6-6; CDR3aa: CASTQGASYEQYF; CDR3nt: TGTGCCAGCACCCAGGGGGCGTCCTACGAGCAGTACTTC
j_gene: TRBJ2-1; abundance: NA; d_gene: TRBD2; v_gene: TRBV5-4; CDR3aa: CASSLSPGTSGSDEQFF; CDR3nt: TGTGCCAGCAGCTTGAGCCCCGGGACTAGCGGGAGTGATGAGCAGTTCTTC
j_gene: TRBJ2-1; abundance: NA; d_gene: NA; v_gene: TRBV27; CDR3aa: CASSRFVGEQFF; CDR3nt: TGTGCCAGCAGTCGATTTGTCGGTGAGCAGTTCTTC
j_gene: TRBJ2-3; abundance: NA; d_gene: NA; v_gene: TRBV5-8; CDR3aa: CASSFGRSTDTQYF; CDR3nt: TGTGCCAGCAGCTTTGGCAGGAGCACAGATACGCAGTATTTT
j_gene: TRBJ1-4; abundance: NA; d_gene: TRBD1; v_gene: TRBV14; CDR3aa: CASSPDRGRSEKLFF; CDR3nt: TGTGCCAGCAGCCCCGACAGGGGGCGCAGTGAAAAACTGTTTTTT
j_gene: TRBJ2-7; abundance: NA; d_gene: TRBD2; v_gene: TRBV2; CDR3aa: CASSRASGGEQYF; CDR3nt: TGTGCCAGCTCCCGGGCTAGCGGGGGCGAGCAGTACTTC
j_gene: TRBJ1-6; abundance: NA; d_gene: NA; v_gene: TRBV18; CDR3aa: CASSPGQGNSPLHF; CDR3nt: TGTGCCAGCTCACCCGGACAAGGGAATTCACCCCTCCACTTT
j_gene: TRBJ2-7; abundance: NA; d_gene: NA; v_gene: TRBV5-4; CDR3aa: CASSLAGGREQYF; CDR3nt: TGTGCCAGCAGCTTGGCCGGGGGGCGCGAGCAGTACTTC
j_gene: TRBJ1-1; abundance: NA; d_gene: TRBD1; v_gene: TRBV6-5; CDR3aa: CASSPLTGDIEAFF; CDR3nt: TGTGCCAGCAGTCCTTTGACAGGGGATATCGAAGCTTTCTTT
j_gene: TRBJ1-2; abundance: NA; d_gene: TRBD1; v_gene: TRBV29-1; CDR3aa: CSVEGQGGSGYTF; CDR3nt: TGCAGCGTCGAAGGACAGGGGGGAAGTGGCTACACCTTC
j_gene: TRBJ1-6; abundance: NA; d_gene: TRBD1; v_gene: TRBV2; CDR3aa: CASILDREVYNSPLHF; CDR3nt: TGTGCCAGCATCCTCGACAGGGAGGTCTATAATTCACCCCTCCACTTT
j_gene: TRBJ2-7; abundance: NA; d_gene: NA; v_gene: TRBV2; CDR3aa: CASSRQAGSYEQYF; CDR3nt: TGTGCCAGCAGTAGACAGGCCGGCTCCTACGAGCAGTACTTC
j_gene: TRBJ2-1; abundance: NA; d_gene: NA; v_gene: TRBV7-8; CDR3aa: CASSFFDGILYNEQFF; CDR3nt: TGTGCCAGCAGCTTTTTTGACGGGATACTCTACAATGAGCAGTTCTTC
j_gene: TRBJ1-5; abundance: NA; d_gene: TRBD1; v_gene: TRBV2; CDR3aa: CASRPGQGGHQPQHF; CDR3nt: TGTGCCAGCAGGCCCGGACAGGGGGGACATCAGCCCCAGCATTTT
j_gene: TRBJ2-1; abundance: NA; d_gene: TRBD1; v_gene: TRBV6-5; CDR3aa: CASSPQGQGSNEQFF; CDR3nt: TGTGCCAGCAGTCCCCAAGGACAGGGGAGCAATGAGCAGTTCTTC
j_gene: TRBJ1-1; abundance: NA; d_gene: NA; v_gene: TRBV6-1; CDR3aa: CASSPGPLMNTEAFF; CDR3nt: TGTGCCAGCAGTCCGGGACCACTCATGAACACTGAAGCTTTCTTT
j_gene: TRBJ1-4; abundance: NA; d_gene: NA; v_gene: TRBV10-2; CDR3aa: CASSQAPPGQFEKLFF; CDR3nt: TGCGCCAGCAGCCAAGCCCCGCCCGGACAGTTTGAAAAACTGTTTTTT